A selection of T cell receptor beta chains follows, all from one sample in a study of T-cell memory formation after mild COVID-19. MiXCR, run by TCRdb on the 5' RACE reads, gives a single entry per CDR3 protein. The table includes under 15,000 distinct CDR3 sequences, around 15% detected once. Sequenced sample: PBMCs or a T cell subset sorted from them (not recorded which). The origin of the receptors is a man aged 18 to 29 who had mild COVID-19 (a few samples of this study predate the infection). Cell type and time point are not known. The conserved cysteine and the conserved F or W are not part of the CDR3 here. The order of the fields is D gene, J gene, V gene, CDR3 protein. A D gene is named only where the DNA matches it firmly.

d_gene: NA
j_gene: TRBJ1-1
v_gene: TRBV29-1
CDR3aa: SVGLPNTEAF

d_gene: TRBD2
j_gene: TRBJ2-3
v_gene: TRBV4-1
CDR3aa: ASSLAGGITDTQY

d_gene: NA
j_gene: TRBJ1-1
v_gene: TRBV30
CDR3aa: AWSPHGGAF

d_gene: NA
j_gene: TRBJ1-2
v_gene: TRBV5-1
CDR3aa: ASSPRGYYGYT

d_gene: NA
j_gene: TRBJ1-1
v_gene: TRBV7-9
CDR3aa: ASSLNENMNTEAF

d_gene: TRBD1
j_gene: TRBJ1-5
v_gene: TRBV4-1
CDR3aa: ASSQDSQGARDQPQH

d_gene: TRBD1
j_gene: TRBJ1-6
v_gene: TRBV12-3/TRBV12-4
CDR3aa: ASSLYRGDNSPLH

d_gene: NA
j_gene: TRBJ2-3
v_gene: TRBV7-6
CDR3aa: ASSPEVVTDTQY

d_gene: NA
j_gene: TRBJ2-3
v_gene: TRBV4-1
CDR3aa: ASSQDISGFRTDTQY

d_gene: TRBD1
j_gene: TRBJ2-2
v_gene: TRBV5-1
CDR3aa: ASSVGQGGIGELF

d_gene: NA
j_gene: TRBJ2-2
v_gene: TRBV7-9
CDR3aa: ASSLALTGSSGELF

d_gene: NA
j_gene: TRBJ1-6
v_gene: TRBV4-1
CDR3aa: ASSPAGFPPSPLH

d_gene: NA
j_gene: TRBJ2-3
v_gene: TRBV5-4
CDR3aa: ASSLFGGKDTQY

d_gene: NA
j_gene: TRBJ2-7
v_gene: TRBV11-2
CDR3aa: ASSSGFLRRDSYEQY

d_gene: NA
j_gene: TRBJ2-2
v_gene: TRBV15
CDR3aa: ATSRGRGTGELF

d_gene: NA
j_gene: TRBJ1-5
v_gene: TRBV20-1
CDR3aa: SAREGGFLRNQPQH

d_gene: NA
j_gene: TRBJ2-3
v_gene: TRBV10-3
CDR3aa: AISDLGAIDTQY

d_gene: TRBD1
j_gene: TRBJ2-6
v_gene: TRBV7-6
CDR3aa: ASSPGEQGALSSGANVLT